This T cell receptor (beta chain) derives from a study of shared clonotypes between healthy human individuals (dated by TCRdb to the early 2020s). Study-wide context: A few men and a couple of women, aged 18 to 49 years, made up the cohort. Per donor, three plates each were used for CD4 naive and CD4 memory, two for CD8 naive, and one for CD8 memory. The study deeply sequenced blood TCR repertoires of five healthy adults to estimate repertoire size and the extent of clonotype sharing between individuals. Libraries were prepared and TCR repertoires were sequenced by different laboratories using diverse techniques, in order to increase sequencing depth and limit assay-specific biases. Each donor's leukapheresis produced roughly between about 0.8 and 8.9 billion PBMCs. Study-wide findings and limitations: Based on pairwise subsampling, the degree of clonotype sharing among donors was expected to be affected by sequencing depth. Rarefaction of sorted-subset datasets indicated incomplete sequencing despite the large sequencing depth. Sampling was restricted to blood, and TCR repertoires in tissues likely differ from the TCR repertoires found in blood. Across a handful of donors, 5% to 6% of naive CD4, over 3% of naive CD8, around 2.1% of memory CD4, and about 0.4% of memory CD8 clonotypes were shared. The genetic and exposure-history diversity represented was limited by the small number of donors. Larger estimated clonotype richness was generally found for naive subsets than for memory subsets. Clonotypes shared by all four sorted-subset donors showed higher generation probabilities than non-shared clonotypes.

Using the deep immunoSEQ assay, TCR CDR3 regions were amplified from genomic DNA by multiplex PCR. Extracted genomic DNA from each cell subset was distributed evenly across all wells of several immunoSEQ 96-well plates, and each plate was treated as a replicate. Each replicate PCR for sorted subsets received about 200 ng genomic DNA, equal to about 30,000 T cell genomes. Purified libraries were quantified with a Qubit 3.0 fluorometer, sized on a Bioanalyzer 2100, and re-quantified with the KAPA Library Quantification kit. A separate single-read 150-cycle Illumina NextSeq 550 flow cell was used to sequence each immunoSEQ 96-well plate. Per the authors' processing: Because the immunoSEQ output included only junctional sequences and no quality scores, the filtering could not be the same as the filtering used for full-length reads. Sequences were annotated with PyIR, a Python wrapper for IgBLAST v1.9, using IMGT germline references to assign V/J genes and CDR3. Reads were filtered out if the reads had weak V/J assignments (E-value above 1e-6), no CDR3, stop codons, out-of-frame junctions, or ambiguous translated residues. V3J clonotypes were defined as sequences sharing an identical inferred V gene, J gene, and CDR3 amino acid sequence. Percentage overlap between repertoires was calculated by dividing the number of shared unique clonotypes by the size of the smaller repertoire. Richness of each repertoire was evaluated using RTK rarefaction, the Chao1 estimator, and Recon v2.1 estimates of unobserved clonotypes. For all TCRbeta clonotypes obtained by the gDNA method from four donors, generation probabilities were computed with OLGA. What TCRdb holds here is the immuneACCESS table cut down to in-frame rearrangements. Part of the clones is not present; checked against another copy, under half of the missing clones reflect an unresolved V gene, and the others are unexplained. The DNA was the basis for D and trimming; V, J and clone size are from that table. The table for this sample lists around 350,000 clones; 73% of them were counted only once. The ten most abundant clones make up less than 11% of the sample.

Regarding this clone: Its antigen is unknown. The input lacks base qualities; no much larger clone sits a single base away.

At the junction V is shortened by 7 bases and J by 0 bases; bases outside the gene matches: 12. CDR1 and CDR2 were assigned from the germline V gene as SGHRS and YFSETQ. From the cysteine through the phenylalanine, the CDR3 covers 19 amino acids. Only the CDR3 portion is preserved as DNA: 57 bases, with reading frame beginning at the first base. Healthy HIV-negative adults with no recently reported acute infections or vaccinations were included as donors. Every donor was a Caucasian adult living in Nashville, Tennessee, USA. Magnetic negative selection was used to enrich CD4+ T cells, after which naive cells were positively selected on CD45RA and the negative fraction became the memory subset. Blood was obtained by leukapheresis, after which PBMCs were separated by Ficoll-Histopaque density gradient centrifugation and cryopreserved in liquid nitrogen vapor phase. Analytical flow cytometry was used to check the purity and quantity of each magnetically sorted T cell population. From each sorted fraction, genomic DNA was isolated and quantified by UV absorbance on a Nanodrop 2000c.

The receptor chain draws on TRBV5-1 and TRBJ2-3, and 15 junction bases match TRBD2. This receptor was identified in a man aged 25 to 40 in good health. The material sequenced was memory CD4+ T cells sorted from blood. Taken with the paper, the label for cell subset or site translates to: CD45RA-negative fraction. The CDR3 has the sequence CASASPMGLAGGSTDTQYF. In nucleotides, the sequence is TGCGCCAGCGCTAGCCCCATGGGACTAGCGGGGGGTAGCACAGATACGCAGTATTTT.